This TCR beta chain was captured by sequencing in a study of early T cells in non-severe SARS-CoV-2 infection. CDR3 length: 18 residues. Germline V gene data show CDR1 as SGDLS and CDR2 as YYNGEE. J lost 4 bases, V lost 0 bases, and 9 bases had no gene match. The sample holds many counts of this clonotype. Unique molecular identifiers were attached to individual cDNA molecules. TCRdb called the 5' RACE reads again in MiXCR, with one record for every CDR3 protein. Here the sample spans 87,000 or so distinct CDR3 sequences, about 12% being singletons. The chain recombines TRBV9 with TRBJ2-7, with 14 nucleotides matching TRBD2. Source material: whole blood. The sequence came from an adult who was a healthcare worker with PCR-confirmed SARS-CoV-2 infection or an uninfected control (not recorded which). The CDR3 DNA sequence: TGTGCCAGCAGCGTAGGTTTGAAGACTAGCGGGAGGGAATACGAGCAGTACTTC. Protein: CASSVGLKTSGREYEQYF.